Sequencing of this T cell receptor (beta chain) was carried out in a study of T cells after yellow fever vaccination. They built TCR cDNA with 5'RACE template switching, a step that put in a universal primer site and UMIs. TCRdb called the 5' RACE reads again in MiXCR, with one record for every CDR3 protein. The data hold 70,000 or so distinct CDR3 sequences, with more than 5.5% observed a single time. CDR3 length: 17 residues. V shed 6 bases and J shed 2 bases, with 17 bases lying between them. The germline V gene has CDR1 MDHEN and CDR2 SYDVKM. Remarks on this clonotype: Its antigen is undetermined.

Study-level findings and limits: A minor fraction of clonotypes spanned both CD4 and CD8 compartments. The secondary response was weaker, and its peak arrived faster, on day 5 versus 15. Reappearing after the booster were most of the clones from primary vaccination (96% CD4, roughly 86% CD8).

The rearrangement uses TRBV28 and TRBJ2-6; no reliable D call. The source is a man between 18 and 29 years old who received the YFV17D yellow fever vaccine. Sequencing was performed on CD8+ T cells sorted from PBMCs, taken around 10 days after the first yellow fever vaccination. The CDR3 sequence: CASSQIGMGTGANVLTF. DNA of the CDR3: TGTGCCAGCAGCCAAATAGGCATGGGCACTGGGGCCAACGTCCTGACTTTC. The full variable domain, rest sourced from reference TRBV28 and TRBJ2-6, is DVKVTQSSRYLVKRTGEKVFLECVQDMDHENMFWYRQDPGLGLRLIYFSYDVKMKEKGDIPEGYSVSREKKERFSLILESASTNQTSMYLCASSQIGMGTGANVLTFGAGSRLTVL.